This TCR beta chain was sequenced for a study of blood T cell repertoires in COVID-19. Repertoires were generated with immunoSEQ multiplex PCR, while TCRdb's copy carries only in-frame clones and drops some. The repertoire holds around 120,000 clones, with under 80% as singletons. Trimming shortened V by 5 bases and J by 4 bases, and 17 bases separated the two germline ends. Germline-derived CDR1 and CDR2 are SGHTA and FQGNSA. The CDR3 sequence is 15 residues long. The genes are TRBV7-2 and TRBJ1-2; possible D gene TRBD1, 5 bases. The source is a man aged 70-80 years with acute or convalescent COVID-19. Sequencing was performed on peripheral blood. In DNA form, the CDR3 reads TGTGCCAGCAGCGAAAGATCCGGGACTGTCTATGGCTACACCTTC. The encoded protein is CASSERSGTVYGYTF.